The clone carrying this TCR beta chain was recorded at least ten times. This sample is drawn from a study of T-cell reconstitution after alpha-beta-depleted transplantation in children. Per germline, CDR1 SGHTA and CDR2 FQGNSA. The V end was cut by 7 bases, the J end by 0 bases, with 19 bases between. The CDR3 extends over 16 amino acids. As it was prepared, the TCRbeta library received unique molecular identifiers. TCRdb analysed the PCR reads with MiXCR anew, one entry per CDR3 protein. Among about 610,000 distinct CDR3 sequences listed, 8% to 11% were seen once. V is TRBV7-2 and J is TRBJ2-7, with D maybe TRBD1 (6 bases). The clonotype comes from a human donor who donated a stem cell graft to a child with acute myeloid leukemia. The specimen was PBMCs from the stem cell graft donor, collected from the stem cell graft. CDR3 in DNA: TGTGCCAGCAACCCAGGGGCCCAGGGAAACTCCTACGAGCAGTACTTC. Translated: CASNPGAQGNSYEQYF.